The 32 T cell receptor beta chains below come from one sample, sequenced in a study of CD8 T cells in ankylosing spondylitis. TCRdb reanalysed the 5' RACE reads using MiXCR and keeps one entry per CDR3 protein. The data show about 250,000 distinct CDR3 sequences, with roughly 32% seen just once and about 4.2% held by the top ten. Material for sequencing was blood, either unsorted or a sorted T cell fraction (not recorded which). These receptors originate from a male donor with ankylosing spondylitis or in good health (not recorded which).

The chain couples TRBV28 to TRBJ2-2; D is undetermined. V dropped 8 bases and J dropped 2 bases, with 3 bases sitting between them. Per the germline V gene, CDR1 is MDHEN and CDR2 is SYDVKM. The CDR3 extends over 11 amino acids. CDR3 protein: CASANTGELFF. The CDR3 coding sequence is TGTGCCAGCGCCAACACCGGGGAGCTGTTTTTT.

This clonotype was detected only a few times. V gene TRBV7-6 combines with J gene TRBJ2-1; TRBD2 is a possible D gene (5 bases). Germline lookup yields CDR1 SGHVS and CDR2 FNYEAQ. Between the trimmed V and J ends, which lost 1 base and 0 bases, there was a span of 13 bases. CDR3 size: 17 residues. The CDR3 spells CASSLGLSGSSYNEQFF. The CDR3 coding sequence is TGTGCCAGCAGCTTAGGATTGAGCGGAAGCTCCTACAATGAGCAGTTCTTC.

The chain uses TRBV5-1 and TRBJ2-1; D not resolved. The CDR3 is made up of 12 amino acids. Trimming pared 2 bases from V and 7 bases from J, leaving 7 bases between. Germline-derived CDR1 and CDR2 are SGHRS and YFSETQ. CDR3 DNA: TGCGCCAGCAGCTTATGGGTAAATGAGCAGTTCTTC. Its translation is CASSLWVNEQFF.

This rearrangement joins TRBV18 to TRBJ2-5; a possible D gene is TRBD2 (5 bases). Trimming stripped 1 base from V and 3 bases from J, with 12 bases between. CDR3 length: 15 amino acids. Germline CDR1 is KGHSH and CDR2 is LQKENI. CDR3 loop: CASSPQYGREETQYF. The CDR3 bases are TGTGCCAGCTCACCACAGTATGGGCGGGAAGAGACCCAGTACTTC.

The rearrangement uses TRBV5-6 and TRBJ1-5; D is undetermined. V was trimmed by 1 base and J by 1 base, leaving 15 bases between them. CDR1 is SGHDT, CDR2 YYEEEE, per germline. The CDR3 spans 17 residues. CDR3 in DNA: TGTGCCAGCAGCTTGTGGGTTGGGGAGGGAAGCAATCAGCCCCAGCATTTT. Translation gives CASSLWVGEGSNQPQHF. The complete variable domain, with remaining parts taken from reference TRBV5-6 and TRBJ1-5, reads DAGVTQSPTHLIKTRGQQVTLRCSPKSGHDTVSWYQQALGQGPQFIFQYYEEEERQRGNFPDRFSGHQFPNYSSELNVNALLLGDSALYLCASSLWVGEGSNQPQHFGDGTRLSIL.

This clonotype was counted only a few times. The chain carries TRBV5-1 and TRBJ2-3, with 12 bases matching TRBD2. Germline CDR1 reads SGHRS; CDR2 reads YFSETQ. J was trimmed by 2 bases and V by 0 bases; bases with no gene match: 1. The CDR3 contains 16 residues. The CDR3 reads CASSLGLAGDTDTQYF. The CDR3 bases are TGCGCCAGCAGCTTGGGACTAGCGGGGGACACAGATACGCAGTATTTT.

The CDR3 coding sequence is TGCAGTGCTAGGCTAGCGGTGAACACCGGGGAGCTGTTTTTT. The encoded protein is CSARLAVNTGELFF. The chain is built from TRBV20-1 and TRBJ2-2; TRBD2 matches at 7 bases. The germline V gene has CDR1 DFQATT and CDR2 SNEGSKA (reference sequence). Germline trimming cut 3 bases from V and 1 base from J; bases unmatched to any gene: 2. This CDR3 has 14 residues.

The rearrangement uses TRBV10-2 and TRBJ2-7; perhaps D is TRBD1 or TRBD2 (6 bases each). Germline CDR1 and CDR2: WSHSY and SAAADI. This CDR3 contains 14 residues. V was cut by 3 bases and J by 2 bases, with 11 bases left in between. The CDR3 loop is CASSDEGGPYEQYF. The DNA for the CDR3 is TGCGCCAGCAGTGATGAGGGGGGCCCCTACGAGCAGTACTTC.

This chain joins TRBV7-8 and TRBJ2-3, with TRBD2 as a possible D gene (5 bases). From germline, CDR1 is SGHVS and CDR2 FQNEAQ. This CDR3 region has 17 residues. Trimming left V 5 bases short and J 0 bases short, with 18 bases between. CDR3 loop: CASSPYQRTTSTDTQYF. The CDR3 DNA is TGTGCCAGCAGCCCCTACCAGCGGACCACTAGCACAGATACGCAGTATTTT.

The rearrangement links TRBV9 to TRBJ2-7, with 10 nucleotides matching TRBD2. V trimming: 4 bases; J trimming: 3 bases; junction bases outside the gene matches: 7. The CDR3 runs 15 residues. Germline V gives CDR1 SGDLS, CDR2 YYNGEE. CDR3 sequence reads: CASSLSGGDHYEQYF. CDR3 nucleotide sequence: TGTGCCAGCAGCCTCAGCGGGGGGGACCACTACGAGCAGTACTTC.

This clonotype was seen only a few times. V is TRBV20-1 and J is TRBJ1-2, with no clear D. Germline V lookup: CDR1 DFQATT, CDR2 SNEGSKA (reference sequence). Trimming pared 3 bases from V and 0 bases from J, leaving 8 bases between. The CDR3 totals 13 residues. The CDR3 DNA is TGCAGTGCTAGGACACCTACTAACTATGGCTACACCTTC. It codes for CSARTPTNYGYTF.

This clonotype turned up a few times. The genes are TRBV7-6 and TRBJ2-7; TRBD1 is a possible D gene (5 bases). Germline CDR1 is SGHVS and CDR2 is FNYEAQ. The CDR3 runs to 14 residues. Trimming took 5 bases from V and 6 from J, leaving 17 bases between them. The CDR3 loop is CASSRSTRVGEQYF. The CDR3 DNA is TGTGCCAGCAGCAGAAGCACCAGGGTTGGCGAGCAGTACTTC.

The chain recombines TRBV12-3 or TRBV12-4 with TRBJ1-1; 7 bases agree with TRBD1. This CDR3 spans 19 amino acids. The trim removed 4 bases at V and 0 bases at J, leaving 17 bases unmatched. The DNA for the CDR3 is TGTGCCAGCAGTTCGCCGTTGGGGACAGACCAACGTATGAACACTGAAGCTTTCTTT. Its translation: CASSSPLGTDQRMNTEAFF.

This clonotype was found a few times. The rearrangement uses TRBV20-1 and TRBJ2-7; 9 positions match TRBD1. There are 14 residues in the CDR3. Germline CDR1 reads DFQATT; CDR2 reads SNEGSKA (reference sequence). J lost 1 base, V lost 6 bases, and 7 bases had no gene match. CDR3: CSAPRDRDSYEQYF. For the CDR3, the DNA is TGCAGTGCCCCCCGGGACAGGGATTCCTACGAGCAGTACTTC.

This clonotype was picked up a small number of times. The CDR3, as DNA: TGCGCCAGCAGCCAAGAGCTCAAACGGGGTGAGCAGTTCTTC. Amino acid sequence: CASSQELKRGEQFF. The chain uses TRBV4-1 and TRBJ2-1; possibly TRBD2 for D (5 bases). V was shortened by 0 bases and J by 9 bases, with 12 bases between the two germline ends. The CDR3 runs to 14 residues. CDR1 is MGHRA and CDR2 is YSYEKL in the germline V gene.

This clonotype appeared a few times. No DNA is shown, since the ends of the CDR3 on it are uncertain; the CDR3 is the one TCRdb lists. V is TRBV6-5 and J is TRBJ1-1; TRBD1, the table's D call, was not compared with the DNA. CDR1 and CDR2 (germline): MNHEY, SVGAGI. The CDR3 sequence runs 15 residues, both termini included. The CDR3 sequence: CASSTSTGDVSEAFF.

V is TRBV5-1 and J is TRBJ1-2; 7 nucleotides line up with TRBD1. The CDR3 runs to 15 residues. Losses at the gene ends were 2 bases for V and 6 bases for J; bases not matched to a gene: 10. Germline CDR1 SGHRS, CDR2 YFSETQ. Written as DNA, the CDR3 is TGCGCCAGCAGCTTCGCCAGGGGGATCCCAGATGGCTACACCTTC. This translates into CASSFARGIPDGYTF.

V and J are TRBV4-2 and TRBJ2-1; D possibly matches TRBD1 or TRBD2 (5 bases each). Germline V gene data show CDR1 as LGHNA and CDR2 as YNFKEQ. V lost 3 bases to trimming and J lost 0 bases, with 21 bases between them. The CDR3 spans 19 residues. In DNA, the CDR3 is TGTGCCAGCAGCCAGGGGGTTGGGGCACCTCTCAGCTCCTACAATGAGCAGTTCTTC. Amino acid sequence: CASSQGVGAPLSSYNEQFF.

The chain joins TRBV5-6 to TRBJ1-5; D is possibly TRBD1 (5 bases). This CDR3 has 16 amino acids. V lost 5 bases, J lost 7 bases, and 22 bases lay in between. Germline CDR1 SGHDT, CDR2 YYEEEE. CDR3: CASSGDGGRGNQPQHF. CDR3 nucleotides: TGTGCCAGCAGTGGGGACGGTGGTAGGGGTAACCAGCCCCAGCATTTT.

This clonotype has only a few counts. This sequence joins TRBV9 and TRBJ1-2, with 9 bases fitting TRBD1. V was clipped by 3 bases and J by 8 bases; unmatched bases: 8. The CDR3 is 14 amino acids. Germline V lookup: CDR1 SGDLS, CDR2 YYNGEE. CDR3 sequence (DNA): TGTGCCAGCAGCGCATGGGGACAGGGTAGCGGCTACACCTTC. Its translation is CASSAWGQGSGYTF.

This clonotype appeared many times. The genes are TRBV20-1 and TRBJ2-3, with 11 nucleotides matching TRBD2. This CDR3 is 14 amino acids long. With 3 bases clipped from V and 1 base from J, the junction kept 0 bases outside the gene matches. The germline V gene encodes CDR1 DFQATT and CDR2 SNEGSKA (reference sequence). CDR3 nucleotides: TGCAGTGCTAGGACTAGCGGGGGCACAGATACGCAGTATTTT. Its translation is CSARTSGGTDTQYF.

This clonotype was counted only a few times. This chain connects TRBV5-1 to TRBJ1-2, with D perhaps matching TRBD1 (5 bases). This CDR3 comprises 12 residues. Trimming took off 2 bases at V and 8 bases at J, with 10 bases between the two ends. Germline loops: CDR1 SGHRS, CDR2 YFSETQ. Here the CDR3 reads CASSFSGYGYTF. CDR3 DNA sequence: TGCGCCAGCAGCTTTTCAGGGTACGGCTACACCTTC.

V gene TRBV20-1 combines with J gene TRBJ1-1; no clear D gene. V dropped 6 bases and J dropped 2 bases, with 10 bases sitting between them. The CDR3 totals 12 residues. CDR1 is DFQATT, CDR2 SNEGSKA, per germline (reference sequence). CDR3 residues: CSAEQANTEAFF. CDR3 sequence (DNA): TGCAGTGCCGAACAAGCAAACACTGAAGCTTTCTTT.

The chain uses TRBV3-1 and TRBJ2-1, with TRBD2 identical over 7 bases. The V gene end was trimmed by 1 base and the J gene end by 14 bases; junction bases not matched to a gene: 8. This CDR3 contains 13 residues. CDR1 LGHDT and CDR2 YNNKEL come from the germline V gene (reference sequence). CDR3 coding DNA: TGTGCCAGCAGCCAAGCTCGGTTGGCGGGGGAGTTCTTC. Residues: CASSQARLAGEFF.

This clonotype was seen more than once but under ten times. V and J are TRBV5-5 and TRBJ2-3; 7 nucleotides agree with TRBD2. The CDR3 covers 14 residues. Trimming removed 4 bases from V and 2 bases from J; junction bases left unmatched: 4. Germline loops: CDR1 SGHKS, CDR2 YYEKEE (reference sequence). CDR3 residues: CASSRDYYTDTQYF. The CDR3 DNA is TGTGCCAGCAGCCGGGACTACTACACAGATACGCAGTATTTT.

V and J are TRBV5-6 and TRBJ2-7, with D tentatively TRBD1 (7 bases). Germline CDR1 is SGHDT and CDR2 is YYEEEE. Trimming took 7 bases from V and 4 from J, leaving 18 bases between them. This CDR3 has 14 residues. The CDR3 DNA follows: TGTGCCAGCGGCTGGCGGGACAGCCTTTACGAGCAGTACTTC. It yields the protein CASGWRDSLYEQYF.

This clonotype showed up just a few times. The chain combines TRBV29-1 with TRBJ2-5; D gene unclear. The length of the CDR3 is 12 residues. Germline CDR1 and CDR2: SQVTM and ANQGSEA. V lost 7 bases to trimming and J lost 7 bases, with 16 bases between them. The CDR3 reads CSAPESGGTQYF. The CDR3 region has the DNA TGCAGCGCTCCTGAGTCGGGCGGGACCCAGTACTTC.

This clonotype was counted only a few times. As DNA, the CDR3 is TGCAGTGCTAGAGATCAGGGGGAATATGGCTACACCTTC. This encodes CSARDQGEYGYTF. This chain joins TRBV20-1 and TRBJ1-2, with 7 nucleotides matching TRBD1. V dropped 0 bases and J dropped 5; count of bases not matched to a gene: 3. The CDR3 extends over 13 amino acids. CDR1 and CDR2 from the germline V gene are DFQATT and SNEGSKA (reference sequence).

This chain connects TRBV10-2 to TRBJ2-1; 8 positions agree with TRBD2. V shed 4 bases, J shed 3 bases, and the junction held 5 bases outside the gene matches. CDR1 is WSHSY and CDR2 is SAAADI in the germline V gene. This CDR3 comprises 15 residues. The CDR3, as DNA: TGCGCCAGCAGTGTCGGGAGGGGGAACTACAATGAGCAGTTCTTC. Protein product: CASSVGRGNYNEQFF.

This clonotype has more than one count but fewer than ten. The chain joins TRBV20-1 to TRBJ2-5; D possibly corresponds to TRBD1 (5 bases). The germline CDR1 and CDR2 sequences are DFQATT and SNEGSKA (reference sequence). The CDR3 extends over 16 amino acids. V dropped 3 bases and J dropped 3 bases, with 20 bases sitting between them. The CDR3 bases are TGCAGTGCTAGCGGTGGCAGGGCGTTGGCCAAAGAGACCCAGTACTTC. As protein: CSASGGRALAKETQYF.

This clonotype was seen many times. The chain links TRBV29-1 to TRBJ2-7; TRBD1 matches at 11 bases. This CDR3 is built from 17 residues. V was clipped by 6 bases and J by 6 bases; unmatched bases: 19. Germline loops: CDR1 SQVTM, CDR2 ANQGSEA. DNA of the CDR3: TGCAGCGTGGCGAGAGGGACAGGGGGGCCCGGTTTCTCCGAGCAGTACTTC. Residues: CSVARGTGGPGFSEQYF.

This clonotype turned up a few times. The chain links TRBV13 to TRBJ2-5; D is tentatively TRBD1 or TRBD2 (6 bases each). The ends were cut back, 1 base at V and 4 bases at J, with 10 bases in the middle. Per germline, CDR1 PRHDT and CDR2 FYEKMQ (reference sequence). This CDR3 has 14 residues. The CDR3 DNA reads as TGTGCCAGCAGCTTAGAGGGGGGAGGAGAGACCCAGTACTTC. It translates to CASSLEGGGETQYF.